This T cell receptor beta chain appears in the sequencing data of a study of cytomegalovirus exposure and HLA in healthy donors. Study background: Of around 400 genotyped donors, more than 75% grouped in the Caucasian-associated ancestry cluster.

This CDR3 has 15 amino acids. Germline CDR1 reads SGHTA; CDR2 reads FQGNSA. The germline V and J ends were trimmed by 7 bases and 3 bases, with 16 bases remaining between them. Of note for this clone: Its antigen is not identified.

This PCR relied on a set of 60 Vbeta primers and 13 Jbeta primers. Clones were sequenced by immunoSEQ multiplex PCR, and TCRdb holds only the in-frame ones, with some missing. The sample has roughly 150,000 clones, 85% seen once. Overall study results and limits: As immune exposure information, only CMV serostatus was available. In an earlier analysis, about 87% or about 30%: the productive usage of most TCR beta V segments. The Asian-associated ancestry cluster reportedly had fewer N-insertions than the approximately 610-donor mean in a later analysis.

The sample comprised PBMCs. The genes are TRBV7-2 and TRBJ1-3, with a weak D call TRBD1 (6 bases). The sequence was obtained from a young woman in good health and CMV-seronegative. The CDR3 here is CASTKGGFGGNTIYF. In nucleotides, the CDR3 is TGTGCCAGCACCAAGGGGGGGTTCGGTGGAAACACCATATATTTT. The full variable domain, its missing parts supplied by reference TRBV7-2 and TRBJ1-3, is GAGVSQSPSNKVTEKGKDVELRCDPISGHTALYWYRQSLGQGLEFLIYFQGNSAPDKSGLPSDRFSAERTGGSVSTLTIQRTQQEDSAVYLCASTKGGFGGNTIYFGEGSWLTVV.